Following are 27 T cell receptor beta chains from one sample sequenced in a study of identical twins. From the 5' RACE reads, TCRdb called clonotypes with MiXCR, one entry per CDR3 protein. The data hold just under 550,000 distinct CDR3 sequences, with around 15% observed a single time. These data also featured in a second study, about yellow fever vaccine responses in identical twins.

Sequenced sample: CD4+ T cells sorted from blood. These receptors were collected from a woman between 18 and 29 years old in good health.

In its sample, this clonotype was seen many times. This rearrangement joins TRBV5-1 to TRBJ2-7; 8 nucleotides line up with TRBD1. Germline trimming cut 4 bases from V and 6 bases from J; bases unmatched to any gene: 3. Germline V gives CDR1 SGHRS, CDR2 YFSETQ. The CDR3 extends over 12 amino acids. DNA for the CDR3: TGCGCCAGCAGCCCGGACAGGGTCGAGCAGTACTTC. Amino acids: CASSPDRVEQYF.

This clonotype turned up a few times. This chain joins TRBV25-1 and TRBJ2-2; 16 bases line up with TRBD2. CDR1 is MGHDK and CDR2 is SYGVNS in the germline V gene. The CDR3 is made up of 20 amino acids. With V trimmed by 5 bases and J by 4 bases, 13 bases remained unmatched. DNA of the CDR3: TGTGCCAGCAGTAGACCACCGGGACTAGCGGGGGGGCCAGGCACCGGGGAGCTGTTTTTT. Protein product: CASSRPPGLAGGPGTGELFF.

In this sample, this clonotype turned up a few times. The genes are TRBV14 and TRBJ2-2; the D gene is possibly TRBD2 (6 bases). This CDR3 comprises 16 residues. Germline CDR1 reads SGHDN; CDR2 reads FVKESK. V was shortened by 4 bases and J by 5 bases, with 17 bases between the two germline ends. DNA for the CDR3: TGTGCCAGCAGCCCCTCTTACAGCGGAGGGACCGGGGAGCTGTTTTTT. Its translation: CASSPSYSGGTGELFF.

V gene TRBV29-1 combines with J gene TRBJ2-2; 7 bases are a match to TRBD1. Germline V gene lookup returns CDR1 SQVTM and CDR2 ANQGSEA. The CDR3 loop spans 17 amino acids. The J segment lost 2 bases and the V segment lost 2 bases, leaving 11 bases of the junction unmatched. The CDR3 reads CSVEPDRSTSNTGELFF. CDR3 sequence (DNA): TGCAGCGTTGAACCGGACAGGTCAACAAGCAACACCGGGGAGCTGTTTTTT.

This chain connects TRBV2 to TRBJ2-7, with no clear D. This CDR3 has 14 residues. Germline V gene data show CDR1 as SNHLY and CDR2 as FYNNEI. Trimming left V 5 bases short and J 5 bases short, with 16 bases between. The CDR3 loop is CASSSWSPPDEQYF. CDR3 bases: TGTGCCAGCAGTTCTTGGTCCCCTCCGGACGAGCAGTACTTC.

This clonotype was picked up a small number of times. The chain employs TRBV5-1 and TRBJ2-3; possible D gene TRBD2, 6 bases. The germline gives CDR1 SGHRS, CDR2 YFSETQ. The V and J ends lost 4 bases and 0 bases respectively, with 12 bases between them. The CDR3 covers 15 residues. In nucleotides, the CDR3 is TGCGCCAGCAGCGGGGACTTTTCTAGCACAGATACGCAGTATTTT. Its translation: CASSGDFSSTDTQYF.

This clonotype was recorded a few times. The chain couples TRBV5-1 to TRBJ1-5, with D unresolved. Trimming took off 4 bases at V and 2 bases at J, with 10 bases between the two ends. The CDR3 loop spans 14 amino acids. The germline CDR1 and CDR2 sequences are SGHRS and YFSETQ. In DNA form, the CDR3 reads TGCGCCAGCAGCGCGAGCGGTGGCAATCAGCCCCAGCATTTT. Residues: CASSASGGNQPQHF.

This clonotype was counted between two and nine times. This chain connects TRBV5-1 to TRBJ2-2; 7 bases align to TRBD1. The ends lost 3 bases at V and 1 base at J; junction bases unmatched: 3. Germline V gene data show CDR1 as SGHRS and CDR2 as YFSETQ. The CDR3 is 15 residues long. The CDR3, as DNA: TGCGCCAGCAGCTGGTACAGGGGGAACACCGGGGAGCTGTTTTTT. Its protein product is CASSWYRGNTGELFF.

CDR3 residues: CASRKREERSYEQYF. The CDR3 DNA sequence: TGCGCCAGCAGAAAGCGGGAGGAACGCTCCTACGAGCAGTACTTC. The rearrangement joins TRBV5-1 to TRBJ2-7; 9 bases align to TRBD2. Germline V gene data show CDR1 as SGHRS and CDR2 as YFSETQ. V shed 5 bases, J shed 0 bases, and the junction held 6 bases outside the gene matches. CDR3 length: 15 amino acids.

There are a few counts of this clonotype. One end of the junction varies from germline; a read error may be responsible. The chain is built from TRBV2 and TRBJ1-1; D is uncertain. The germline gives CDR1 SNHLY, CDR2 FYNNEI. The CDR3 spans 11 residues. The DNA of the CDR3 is TGTGCCAGCAGGGAAGAAACTGAAGCTTTCTTT. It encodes CASREETEAFF.

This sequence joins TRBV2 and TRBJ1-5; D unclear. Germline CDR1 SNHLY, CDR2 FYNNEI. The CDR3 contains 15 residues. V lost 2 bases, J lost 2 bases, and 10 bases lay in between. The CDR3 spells CASSEMGFRNQPQHF. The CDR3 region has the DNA TGTGCCAGCAGTGAAATGGGGTTTCGCAATCAGCCCCAGCATTTT. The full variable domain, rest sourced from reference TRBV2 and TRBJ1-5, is EPEVTQTPSHQVTQMGQEVILRCVPISNHLYFYWYRQILGQKVEFLVSFYNNEISEKSEIFDDQFSVERPDGSNFTLKIRSTKLEDSAMYFCASSEMGFRNQPQHFGDGTRLSIL.

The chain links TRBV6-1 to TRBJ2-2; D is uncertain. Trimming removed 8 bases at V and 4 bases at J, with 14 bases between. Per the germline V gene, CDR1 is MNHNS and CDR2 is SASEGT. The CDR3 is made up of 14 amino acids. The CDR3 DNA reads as TGTGCCAGCTGTCCACTGCAGAGCACCGGGGAGCTGTTTTTT. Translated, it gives CASCPLQSTGELFF.

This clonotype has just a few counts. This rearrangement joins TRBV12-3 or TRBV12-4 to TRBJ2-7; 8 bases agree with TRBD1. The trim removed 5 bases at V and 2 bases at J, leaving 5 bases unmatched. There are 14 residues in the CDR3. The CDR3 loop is CASSNGQGTYEQYF. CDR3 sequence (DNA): TGTGCCAGCAGTAACGGACAGGGTACCTACGAGCAGTACTTC.

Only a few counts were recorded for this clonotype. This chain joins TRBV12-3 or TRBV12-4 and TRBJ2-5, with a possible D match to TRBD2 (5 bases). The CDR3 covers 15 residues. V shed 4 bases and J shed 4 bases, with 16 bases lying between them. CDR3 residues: CASSSRGPSGETQYF. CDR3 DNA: TGTGCCAGCAGTTCGAGAGGGCCAAGCGGAGAGACCCAGTACTTC.

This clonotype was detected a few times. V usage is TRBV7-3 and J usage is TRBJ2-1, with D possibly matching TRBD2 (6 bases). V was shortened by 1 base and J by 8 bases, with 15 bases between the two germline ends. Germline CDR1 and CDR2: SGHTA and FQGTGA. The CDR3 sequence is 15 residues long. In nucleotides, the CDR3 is TGTGCCAGCAGCTTAATGGGACTCTCTGGGGATGAGCAGTTCTTC. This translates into CASSLMGLSGDEQFF.

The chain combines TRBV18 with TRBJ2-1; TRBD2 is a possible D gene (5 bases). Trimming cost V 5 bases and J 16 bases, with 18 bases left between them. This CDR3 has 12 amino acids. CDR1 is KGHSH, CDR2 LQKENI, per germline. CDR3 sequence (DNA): TGTGCCAGCTCATCCAACCGGGAATTCCTTTTCTTC. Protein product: CASSSNREFLFF.

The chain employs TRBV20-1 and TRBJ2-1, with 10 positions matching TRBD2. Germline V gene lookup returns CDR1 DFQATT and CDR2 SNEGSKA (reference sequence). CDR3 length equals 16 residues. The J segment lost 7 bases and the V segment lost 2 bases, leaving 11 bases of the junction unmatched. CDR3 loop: CSARPSSGRRGNEQFF. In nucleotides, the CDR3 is TGCAGTGCTAGACCTTCTAGCGGGAGACGGGGGAATGAGCAGTTCTTC.

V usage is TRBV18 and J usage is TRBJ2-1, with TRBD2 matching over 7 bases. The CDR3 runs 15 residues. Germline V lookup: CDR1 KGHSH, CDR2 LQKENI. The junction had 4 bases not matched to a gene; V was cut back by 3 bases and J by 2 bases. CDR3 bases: TGTGCCAGCTCACCTGCGGGAGCGGCCTACAATGAGCAGTTCTTC. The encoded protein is CASSPAGAAYNEQFF.

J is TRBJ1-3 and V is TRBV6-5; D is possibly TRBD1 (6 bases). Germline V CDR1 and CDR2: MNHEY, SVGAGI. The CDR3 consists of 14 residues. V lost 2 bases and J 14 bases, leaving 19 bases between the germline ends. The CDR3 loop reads CASSYTPDRSPLYF. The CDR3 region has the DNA TGTGCCAGCAGTTACACTCCCGACAGGTCTCCGTTATATTTT.

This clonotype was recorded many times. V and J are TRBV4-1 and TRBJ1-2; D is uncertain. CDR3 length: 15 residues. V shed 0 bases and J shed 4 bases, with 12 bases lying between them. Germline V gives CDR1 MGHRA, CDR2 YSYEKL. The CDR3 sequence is CASSQEVGPIYGYTF. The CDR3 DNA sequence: TGCGCCAGCAGCCAAGAAGTTGGACCGATCTATGGCTACACCTTC.

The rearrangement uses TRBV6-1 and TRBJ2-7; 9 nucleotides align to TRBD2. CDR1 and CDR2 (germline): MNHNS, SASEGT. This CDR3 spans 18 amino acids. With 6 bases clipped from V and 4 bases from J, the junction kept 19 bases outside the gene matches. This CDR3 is CASSPTGLAGRSLYEQYF. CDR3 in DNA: TGTGCCAGCAGCCCAACAGGGCTAGCGGGACGCTCCCTATACGAGCAGTACTTC.

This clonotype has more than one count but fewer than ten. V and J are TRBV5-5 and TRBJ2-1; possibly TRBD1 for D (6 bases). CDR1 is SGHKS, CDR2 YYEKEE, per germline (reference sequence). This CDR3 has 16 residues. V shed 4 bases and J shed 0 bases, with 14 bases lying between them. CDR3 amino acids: CASSTRTVSSYNEQFF. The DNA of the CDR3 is TGTGCCAGCAGCACCCGGACAGTTAGCTCCTACAATGAGCAGTTCTTC.

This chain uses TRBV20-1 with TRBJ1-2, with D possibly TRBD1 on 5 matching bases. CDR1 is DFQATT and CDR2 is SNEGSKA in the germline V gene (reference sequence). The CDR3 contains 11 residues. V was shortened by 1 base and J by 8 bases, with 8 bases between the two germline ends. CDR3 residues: CSARGGEGYTF. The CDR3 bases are TGCAGTGCTAGAGGGGGCGAGGGCTACACCTTC.

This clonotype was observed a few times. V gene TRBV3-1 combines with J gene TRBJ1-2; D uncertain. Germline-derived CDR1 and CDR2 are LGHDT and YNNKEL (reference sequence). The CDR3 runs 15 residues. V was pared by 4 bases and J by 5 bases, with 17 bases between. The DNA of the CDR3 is TGTGCCAGCAGCCCACGGAGTTCCCAAACATATGGCTACACCTTC. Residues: CASSPRSSQTYGYTF.

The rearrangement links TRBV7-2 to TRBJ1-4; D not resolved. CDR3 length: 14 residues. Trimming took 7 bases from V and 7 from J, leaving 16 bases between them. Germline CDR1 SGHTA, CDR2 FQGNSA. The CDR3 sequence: CASNAGSGVEKLFF. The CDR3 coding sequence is TGTGCCAGCAACGCCGGCAGCGGGGTTGAAAAACTGTTTTTT.

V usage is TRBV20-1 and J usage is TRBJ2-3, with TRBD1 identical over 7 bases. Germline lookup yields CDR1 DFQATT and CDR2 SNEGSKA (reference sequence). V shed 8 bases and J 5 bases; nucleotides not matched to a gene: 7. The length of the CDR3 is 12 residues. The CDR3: CSTKRQGDTQYF. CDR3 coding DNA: TGCAGTACGAAACGACAGGGAGATACGCAGTATTTT.

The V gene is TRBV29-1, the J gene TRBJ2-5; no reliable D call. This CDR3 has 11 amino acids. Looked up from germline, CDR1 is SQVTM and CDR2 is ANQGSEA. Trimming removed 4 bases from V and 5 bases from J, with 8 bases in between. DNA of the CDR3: TGCAGCGTTGTGTTGAGGGAGACCCAGTACTTC. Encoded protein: CSVVLRETQYF.